Presented here are 16 T cell receptor beta chains from one specimen sequenced in a study of CD8 T cells in ankylosing spondylitis. In TCRdb, the 5' RACE reads were re-called with MiXCR into one record per CDR3 protein. Of around 30,000 distinct CDR3 sequences listed, about 14% were seen once; the top ten hold about a third. The sequenced sample consisted of blood. The receptors shown here come from a male donor with ankylosing spondylitis or in good health (not recorded which).

The CDR3 DNA is TGTGCCAGCAGCTTAGGGGCGGGGACCAAAAACATTCAGTACTTC. Protein product: CASSLGAGTKNIQYF. The chain employs TRBV7-9 and TRBJ2-4; maybe TRBD2 (6 bases). The V and J ends lost 1 base and 2 bases respectively, with 9 bases between them. Germline CDR1 is SEHNR and CDR2 is FQNEAQ (reference sequence). The length of the CDR3 is 15 residues.

This CDR3 reads CSARDPRGANEQFF. CDR3 DNA sequence: TGCAGTGCTAGAGATCCGAGAGGGGCAAATGAGCAGTTCTTC. This rearrangement joins TRBV20-1 to TRBJ2-1; tentatively, D is TRBD1 or TRBD2 (5 bases each). V shed 0 bases and J shed 7 bases, with 13 bases lying between them. Germline lookup yields CDR1 DFQATT and CDR2 SNEGSKA (reference sequence). This CDR3 has 14 residues.

The chain links TRBV29-1 to TRBJ2-2; maybe TRBD2 (6 bases). Germline V gene sequence: CDR1 SQVTM, CDR2 ANQGSEA. This CDR3 comprises 14 residues. V was shortened by 3 bases and J by 6 bases, with 14 bases between the two germline ends. The CDR3 sequence is CSVEEGTSAGELFF. The CDR3 bases are TGCAGCGTTGAGGAGGGAACATCCGCCGGGGAGCTGTTTTTT.

J is TRBJ2-2 and V is TRBV5-1, with D unclear. Germline V gene lookup returns CDR1 SGHRS and CDR2 YFSETQ. The ends were cut back, 4 bases at V and 6 bases at J, with 16 bases in the middle. The length of the CDR3 is 15 residues. In DNA, the CDR3 is TGCGCCAGCAGCGGCCGGGTCACCCGATCCGGGGAGCTGTTTTTT. Encoded protein: CASSGRVTRSGELFF.

This chain links TRBV5-1 with TRBJ2-2; no definite D call. V dropped 5 bases and J dropped 6 bases, with 14 bases sitting between them. CDR1 and CDR2 (germline): SGHRS, YFSETQ. The CDR3 loop spans 14 amino acids. CDR3 amino acids: CASSKAVLAGELFF. CDR3 DNA: TGCGCCAGCAGTAAAGCTGTCTTGGCCGGGGAGCTGTTTTTT.

The rearrangement uses TRBV20-1 and TRBJ2-1; TRBD2 might be the D (5 bases). The CDR3 has 13 residues. Germline loops: CDR1 DFQATT, CDR2 SNEGSKA (reference sequence). Trimming took 8 bases from V and 1 from J, leaving 12 bases between them. The CDR3 region has the DNA TGCAGTACTCCGGGGTATTCCTACAATGAGCAGTTCTTC. Amino acids: CSTPGYSYNEQFF.

The table lists this clonotype with many counts. At one end, the junction sequence differs from germline, possibly due to a read error. This sequence joins TRBV7-2 and TRBJ1-1; D is unclear. Per the germline V gene, CDR1 is SGHTA and CDR2 is FQGNSA. This CDR3 has 13 amino acids. CDR3: CASSGRMNTEVFF. CDR3 sequence (DNA): TGTGCCAGCAGCGGACGGATGAACACTGAAGTTTTCTTT.

This chain links TRBV11-2 with TRBJ1-2; D possibly corresponds to TRBD1 (6 bases). The length of the CDR3 is 14 residues. The V and J ends lost 2 bases and 5 bases respectively, with 12 bases between them. CDR1 SGHAT and CDR2 FQNNGV come from the germline V gene. CDR3 loop: CASSLMAGEYGYTF. The CDR3 bases are TGTGCCAGCAGCTTAATGGCAGGGGAGTATGGCTACACCTTC.

V and J are TRBV20-1 and TRBJ2-7, with a weak D call TRBD1 (5 bases). There are 11 residues in the CDR3. From germline, CDR1 is DFQATT and CDR2 SNEGSKA (reference sequence). The V end was cut by 1 base, the J end by 6 bases, with 7 bases between. The CDR3 bases are TGCAGTGCTAGAGCTGGGGCCGAGCAGTACTTC. This encodes CSARAGAEQYF.

This rearrangement joins TRBV20-1 to TRBJ2-5, with D unclear. Germline loops: CDR1 DFQATT, CDR2 SNEGSKA (reference sequence). Between the trimmed V and J ends, which lost 5 bases and 4 bases, there was a span of 8 bases. This CDR3 is built from 11 residues. CDR3 sequence reads: CSAGRGETQYF. Here the CDR3 DNA reads TGCAGTGCTGGACGCGGAGAGACCCAGTACTTC.

This clonotype was counted only a few times. V gene TRBV20-1 combines with J gene TRBJ2-7; D remains unclear. V was shortened by 0 bases and J by 5 bases, with 5 bases between the two germline ends. CDR3 length: 11 residues. Germline V gene data show CDR1 as DFQATT and CDR2 as SNEGSKA (reference sequence). The CDR3 sequence is CSARDVDEQYV. In DNA form, the CDR3 reads TGCAGTGCTAGAGATGTAGACGAGCAGTACGTC.

The chain joins TRBV29-1 to TRBJ1-1; tentatively, D is TRBD1 (6 bases). This CDR3 is built from 13 residues. With 8 bases removed from V and 1 base from J, the gap between germline ends came to 14 bases. CDR1 is SQVTM and CDR2 is ANQGSEA in the germline V gene. CDR3 sequence: CSTRGATNTEAFF. CDR3 DNA sequence: TGCAGCACGAGGGGGGCCACGAACACTGAAGCTTTCTTT.

The CDR3 protein is CASSLDPGRSTEAFF. DNA for the CDR3: TGTGCCAGCAGCTTAGATCCAGGGCGAAGCACTGAAGCTTTCTTT. The chain employs TRBV7-2 and TRBJ1-1; D may be TRBD1 (5 bases). CDR1 and CDR2 from the germline V gene are SGHTA and FQGNSA. V was clipped by 1 base and J by 4 bases, with 13 bases between them. The CDR3 is 15 residues long. Filled out from reference TRBV7-2 and TRBJ1-1, the complete variable domain reads GAGVSQSPSNKVTEKGKDVELRCDPISGHTALYWYRQSLGQGLEFLIYFQGNSAPDKSGLPSDRFSAERTGGSVSTLTIQRTQQEDSAVYLCASSLDPGRSTEAFFGQGTRLTVV.

This clonotype was counted only a few times. This sequence joins TRBV7-2 and TRBJ2-5; D possibly corresponds to TRBD1 (6 bases). The germline CDR1 and CDR2 sequences are SGHTA and FQGNSA. CDR3 size: 14 residues. V was clipped by 4 bases and J by 1 base, with 10 bases between them. CDR3: CASSSDRRQETQYF. CDR3 sequence (DNA): TGTGCCAGCAGCTCGGACAGACGCCAAGAGACCCAGTACTTC. Full variable domain (remainder filled in from reference TRBV7-2 and TRBJ2-5): GAGVSQSPSNKVTEKGKDVELRCDPISGHTALYWYRQSLGQGLEFLIYFQGNSAPDKSGLPSDRFSAERTGGSVSTLTIQRTQQEDSAVYLCASSSDRRQETQYFGPGTRLLVL.

This clonotype occurred a few times. This chain links TRBV7-9 with TRBJ2-5; D possibly corresponds to TRBD1 (6 bases). The ends were cut back, 5 bases at V and 1 base at J, with 11 bases in the middle. The germline CDR1 and CDR2 sequences are SEHNR and FQNEAQ (reference sequence). The CDR3 extends over 14 amino acids. The CDR3 nucleotides are TGTGCCAGCAGCATACAGGGAACCCAAGAGACCCAGTACTTC. Its protein product is CASSIQGTQETQYF.

This clonotype has just a few counts. The rearrangement uses TRBV7-2 and TRBJ2-1; D remains ambiguous. Looked up from germline, CDR1 is SGHTA and CDR2 is FQGNSA. Between the trimmed V and J ends, which lost 1 base and 6 bases, there was a span of 7 bases. The CDR3 totals 13 residues. CDR3 bases: TGTGCCAGCAGCTTAGGGCTTCTCAATGAGCAGTTCTTC. Translated, it gives CASSLGLLNEQFF.